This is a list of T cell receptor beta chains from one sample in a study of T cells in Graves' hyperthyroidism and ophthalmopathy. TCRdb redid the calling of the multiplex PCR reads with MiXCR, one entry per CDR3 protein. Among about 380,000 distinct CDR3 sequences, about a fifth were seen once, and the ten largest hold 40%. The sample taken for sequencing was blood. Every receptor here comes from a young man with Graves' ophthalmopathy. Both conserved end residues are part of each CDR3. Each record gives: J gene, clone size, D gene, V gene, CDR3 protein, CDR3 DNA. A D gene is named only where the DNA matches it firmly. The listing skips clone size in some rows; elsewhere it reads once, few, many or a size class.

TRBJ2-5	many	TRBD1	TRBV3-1	CASSWDRGQETQYF	TGTGCCAGCAGTTGGGACAGGGGACAAGAGACCCAGTACTTC
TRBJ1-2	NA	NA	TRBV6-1	CASSPRDTFGHGYTF	TGTGCCAGCAGTCCCCGGGACACGTTCGGCCATGGCTACACCTTC
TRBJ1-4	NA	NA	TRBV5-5	CASSWGAEVNEKLFF	TGTGCCAGCAGCTGGGGGGCAGAAGTTAATGAAAAACTGTTTTTT
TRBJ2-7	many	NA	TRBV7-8	CASSFTGSSTYEQYF	TGTGCCAGCAGCTTTACAGGGTCTTCCACCTACGAGCAGTACTTC
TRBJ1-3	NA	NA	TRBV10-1	CASSGQLSGNTIYF	TGCGCCAGCAGCGGACAGCTCTCTGGAAACACCATATATTTT
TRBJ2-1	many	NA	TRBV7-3	CASSPGPPYEQFF	TGTGCCAGCAGCCCCGGACCCCCCTATGAGCAGTTCTTC
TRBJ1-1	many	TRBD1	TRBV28	CASSLGQGTAFF	TGTGCCAGCAGCTTAGGACAGGGAACGGCTTTCTTT
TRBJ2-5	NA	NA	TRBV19	CASKEGETQYF	TGTGCCAGTAAAGAGGGCGAGACCCAGTACTTC
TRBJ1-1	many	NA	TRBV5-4	CASSEGGQDTEAFF	TGTGCCAGCAGCGAGGGGGGTCAAGACACTGAAGCTTTCTTT
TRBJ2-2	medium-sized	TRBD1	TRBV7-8	CASDRANTGELFF	TGTGCCAGCGACAGGGCGAACACCGGGGAGCTGTTTTTT
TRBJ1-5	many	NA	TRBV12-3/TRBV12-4	CASSLEGGLDQPQHF	TGTGCCAGCAGTTTAGAAGGGGGGCTCGATCAGCCCCAGCATTTT
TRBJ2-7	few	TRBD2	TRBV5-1	CASSWGGVYEQYF	TGCGCCAGCAGCTGGGGAGGGGTATACGAGCAGTACTTC
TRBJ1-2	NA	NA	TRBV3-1	CASRRGGRNYGYTF	TGTGCCAGCAGACGAGGCGGGCGGAACTATGGCTACACCTTC
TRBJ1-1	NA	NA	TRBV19	CASSSLFTEAFF	TGTGCCAGTAGTAGTCTGTTCACTGAAGCTTTCTTT
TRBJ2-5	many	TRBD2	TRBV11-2	CASRTRLAGEETQYF	TGTGCCAGCAGAACCAGACTAGCGGGGGAAGAGACCCAGTACTTC
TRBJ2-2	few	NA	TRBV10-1	CASSVQRSTGELFF	TGCGCCAGCAGTGTTCAGAGGAGCACCGGGGAGCTGTTTTTT
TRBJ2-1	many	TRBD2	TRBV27	CASSLGTSGSNEQFF	TGTGCCAGCAGTCTGGGGACTAGCGGTAGCAATGAGCAGTTCTTC
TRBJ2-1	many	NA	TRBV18	CASSPDGRFNEQFF	TGTGCCAGCTCACCAGACGGTCGCTTCAATGAGCAGTTCTTC
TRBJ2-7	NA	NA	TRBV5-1	CASSKGTNRDEQYF	TGCGCCAGCAGCAAAGGGACGAATCGCGACGAGCAGTACTTC
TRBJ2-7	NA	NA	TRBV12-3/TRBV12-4	CASSITGPGYEQYF	TGTGCCAGTAGTATTACCGGGCCGGGCTACGAGCAGTACTTC
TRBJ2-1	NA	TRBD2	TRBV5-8	CASSSAGLASDEQFF	TGTGCCAGCAGCTCGGCCGGACTAGCTTCCGATGAGCAGTTCTTC
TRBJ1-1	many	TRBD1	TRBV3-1	CASSPYLQGENTEAFF	TGTGCCAGCAGCCCCTACCTACAGGGGGAGAACACTGAAGCTTTCTTT
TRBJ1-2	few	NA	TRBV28	CASSLRGQLLEGYTF	TGTGCCAGCAGTTTACGAGGACAGCTTTTGGAGGGCTACACCTTC
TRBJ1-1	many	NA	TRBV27	CASSGRQDNTEAFF	TGTGCCAGCAGTGGAAGACAGGACAACACTGAAGCTTTCTTT
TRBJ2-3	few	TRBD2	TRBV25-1	CASTGSGGFPTDTQYF	TGTGCCAGCACGGGGAGCGGGGGGTTCCCCACAGATACGCAGTATTTT
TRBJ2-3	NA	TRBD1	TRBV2	CASSRQGSSTDTQYF	TGTGCCAGCAGTCGACAGGGATCGTCCACAGATACGCAGTATTTT
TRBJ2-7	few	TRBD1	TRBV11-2	CASTPWTGSYEQYF	TGTGCCAGCACGCCGTGGACAGGGAGCTACGAGCAGTACTTC
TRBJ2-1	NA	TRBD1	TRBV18	CASSPRTGGNEQFF	TGTGCCAGCTCACCCAGGACAGGGGGCAATGAGCAGTTCTTC
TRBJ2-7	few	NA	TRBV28	CASSFGVEVGQAYEQYF	TGTGCCAGCAGTTTTGGCGTGGAAGTTGGACAAGCGTACGAGCAGTACTTC
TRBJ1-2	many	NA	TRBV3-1	CASSQGGYYGYTF	TGTGCCAGCAGCCAAGGGGGGTACTATGGCTACACCTTC
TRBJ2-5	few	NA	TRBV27	CASSPVGGGTQYF	TGTGCCAGCAGTCCGGTAGGGGGAGGGACCCAGTACTTC
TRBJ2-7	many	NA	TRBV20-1	CSASRAEDSYEQYF	TGCAGTGCCTCCCGCGCAGAAGACTCCTACGAGCAGTACTTC
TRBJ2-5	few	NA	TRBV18	CASSSRPDPETQYF	TGTGCCAGCTCATCCCGGCCCGATCCGGAGACCCAGTACTTC
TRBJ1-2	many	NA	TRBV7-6	CASSPTSSYGYTF	TGTGCCAGCAGCCCGACAAGTTCATATGGCTACACCTTC
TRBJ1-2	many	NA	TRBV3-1	CASSPTTTENYGYTF	TGTGCCAGCAGCCCAACCACGACGGAAAACTATGGCTACACCTTC
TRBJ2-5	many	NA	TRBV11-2	CASSLRLASEGETQYF	TGTGCCAGCAGCTTAAGGTTGGCTAGCGAGGGGGAGACCCAGTACTTC
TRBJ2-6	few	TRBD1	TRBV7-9	CASSSPGQGASGANVLTF	TGTGCCAGCAGCTCCCCGGGACAGGGGGCGAGTGGGGCCAACGTCCTGACTTTC
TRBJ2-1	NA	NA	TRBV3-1	CASSQDSAQFF	TGTGCCAGCAGCCAAGACAGTGCGCAGTTCTTC
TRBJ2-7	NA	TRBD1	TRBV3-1	CASSRRQGTYNEQYF	TGTGCCAGCAGCCGGAGACAGGGTACCTACAATGAGCAGTACTTC
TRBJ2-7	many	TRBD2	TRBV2	CASSLSGPSSYEQYF	TGTGCCAGCAGTCTTAGCGGGCCTAGCTCCTACGAGCAGTACTTC
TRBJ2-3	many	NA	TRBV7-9	CASSPVTDTQYF	TGTGCCAGCAGCCCGGTCACAGATACGCAGTATTTT
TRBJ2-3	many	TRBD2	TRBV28	CASSSGGGTDTQYF	TGTGCCAGCAGTTCCGGGGGGGGCACAGATACGCAGTATTTT
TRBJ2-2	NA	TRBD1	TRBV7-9	CASIPTGGGGVLFF	TGTGCCAGCATCCCCACAGGGGGCGGCGGGGTGCTGTTTTTT
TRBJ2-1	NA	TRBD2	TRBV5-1	CASRWAGESYNEQFF	TGCGCCAGCCGCTGGGCGGGAGAGTCCTACAATGAGCAGTTCTTC
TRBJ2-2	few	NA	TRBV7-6	CASRVVPDTGELFF	TGTGCCAGCCGGGTTGTCCCGGACACCGGGGAGCTGTTTTTT